The clone carrying this TCR beta chain occurred a few times. A single base separates this from a much larger clone, so it may be a read error. TCRdb redid the calling of the RT-PCR reads with MiXCR, one entry per CDR3 protein. The table shows more than 600,000 distinct CDR3 sequences, with 14% occurring only once. The material sequenced was memory CD4+ T cells from blood. The clonotype originates from a female donor in good health, serving as a healthy control.

The DNA for the CDR3 is TGTGCCAGCAGACCCTCCTACGAGCAGTACTTC. Residues: CASRPSYEQYF. The J gene is TRBJ2-7, the V gene TRBV12-3 or TRBV12-4; D is ambiguous. The CDR3 runs 11 residues. The germline V and J ends were trimmed by 6 bases and 0 bases, with 3 bases remaining between them.